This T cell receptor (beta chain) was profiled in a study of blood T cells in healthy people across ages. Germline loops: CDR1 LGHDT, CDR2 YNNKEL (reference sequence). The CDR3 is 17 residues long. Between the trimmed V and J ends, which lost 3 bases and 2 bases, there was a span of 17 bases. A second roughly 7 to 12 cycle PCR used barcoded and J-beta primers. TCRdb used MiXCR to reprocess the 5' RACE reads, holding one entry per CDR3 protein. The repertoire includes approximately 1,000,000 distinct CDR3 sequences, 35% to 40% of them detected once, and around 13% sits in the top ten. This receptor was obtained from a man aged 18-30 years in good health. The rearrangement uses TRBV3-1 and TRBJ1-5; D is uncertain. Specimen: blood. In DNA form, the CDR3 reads TGTGCCAGCAGCCAGAGCCACAAGAAACGAGGCAATCAGCCCCAGCATTTT. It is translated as CASSQSHKKRGNQPQHF.